This TCR beta chain was recorded in a study of identical twins. Each cDNA held unique molecular identifiers, and template switching gave it a universal primer site. A single record per CDR3 protein comes from TCRdb applying MiXCR to the 5' RACE reads. Altogether around 1.7 million distinct CDR3 sequences are present, under 35% being singletons, with the ten largest covering approximately 0.25%. On this clonotype: Its antigen remains unknown.

Findings and limits, study-wide: A cross-sectional statistical analysis, not follow-up of the same donors, supported the conclusions. Models underpredicted monozygotic twin sharing of out-of-frame TCR alpha. Memory repertoires showed no such pattern, whereas abundant cord blood beta clonotypes carried fewer insertions.

The CDR3 has 17 residues. The V gene lost 2 bases and the J gene lost 6 bases, with 21 bases spanning the gap. The germline gives CDR1 SGHRS, CDR2 YFSETQ. The gene calls are TRBV5-1 and TRBJ2-1; D possibly matches TRBD1 or TRBD2 (5 bases each). This sequence was found in a newborn girl in good health. Sequenced material: cord blood. CDR3 region: CASSLDPGTPICNEQFF. As DNA, the CDR3 is TGCGCCAGCAGCTTAGATCCCGGGACCCCTATCTGCAATGAGCAGTTCTTC.